What follows describes a single T cell receptor beta chain. Methods used by the authors: Amplification of reference gene primers was used by the study to estimate nucleated cell counts. The assay was immunoSEQ multiplex PCR, and TCRdb's table has in-frame clones only and misses some. V and J calls and clone size are as listed in that table; D and trimming were resolved from the DNA. Of over 20,000 clones detected, approximately 80% appear once; the ten largest clones hold about half. This sample was included in a study of blood T cell repertoires in COVID-19. Looking at the study overall: Whether acute or convalescent, the COVID-19 samples came from the United States, Italy and Spain.

The CDR3 sequence is 15 residues long. Germline CDR1 and CDR2: MNHEY and SVGAGI. The J segment lost 5 bases and the V segment lost 6 bases, leaving 8 bases of the junction unmatched. The J gene is TRBJ2-1, the V gene TRBV6-5; 9 bases are a match to TRBD1. Sequenced sample: peripheral blood. The TCR originated in a man in his 70s with acute or convalescent COVID-19. The CDR3 DNA sequence: TGTGCCAGCAGGGGACAGGGAGTCTGGGACAATGAGCAGTTCTTC. Its translation: CASRGQGVWDNEQFF.